The sequence of this TCR beta chain was determined in a study of shared clonotypes between healthy human individuals (dated by TCRdb to 2018 to 2020). The study in broad terms: The cohort included a few men and a couple of women between 18 and 49 years of age. For each donor, CD4 naive and CD4 memory were each given three plates, CD8 naive was given two plates, and CD8 memory was given one plate. The study deeply sequenced blood TCR repertoires of about five healthy adults to estimate repertoire size and the extent of clonotype sharing between individuals. To increase sequencing depth and limit assay-specific biases, TCR repertoire library preparation and sequencing were carried out by different laboratories using diverse techniques. Between about 0.85 and 8.9 billion PBMCs per donor were obtained by leukapheresis. Study-level results and caveats: Sampling was limited to blood, and TCR repertoires in tissue likely differ from TCR repertoires in blood. Pairwise subsampling indicated that sequencing depth was expected to affect the degree of clonotype sharing among donors. Even with the large sequencing depth, rarefaction of the sorted-subset datasets indicated that sequencing was incomplete. Estimated clonotype richness was generally larger for naive than for memory subsets. Higher generation probabilities were observed for clonotypes shared by all four sorted-subset donors than for non-shared clonotypes. About 4.5% of naive CD4, 3% to 4% of naive CD8, approximately 2% of memory CD4, and 0.35% to 0.4% of memory CD8 clonotypes were shared across several donors. The genetic and exposure-history diversity represented was limited by the small number of donors.

Details on this clone: Its antigen remains undetermined. The record has no base qualities; no much larger clone is one base away.

Healthy HIV-negative adults with no recently reported acute infections or vaccinations were included as donors. Every donor was a Caucasian adult living in Nashville, Tennessee, USA. Magnetic negative selection was used to enrich CD4+ T cells, after which naive cells were positively selected on CD45RA and the negative fraction became the memory subset. After blood collection by leukapheresis, PBMCs were isolated using Ficoll-Histopaque density gradient centrifugation and then cryopreserved in the vapor phase of liquid nitrogen. Analytical flow cytometry was used to check the purity and quantity of each magnetically sorted T cell population. Each sorted fraction had its genomic DNA isolated and then quantified by UV absorbance on a Nanodrop 2000c. From cysteine to phenylalanine, the CDR3 is 17 amino acids long. CDR3 DNA is the only sequence kept; it has 51 bases, read in frame from the first base. V was cut back by 4 bases and J by 6 bases, leaving a gap of 25 bases between them. CDR1 and CDR2, looked up from the germline V gene, are SGHRS and YFSETQ.

TCR CDR3 regions were amplified from genomic DNA by multiplex PCR using the deep immunoSEQ assay. Extracted genomic DNA from each cell subset was distributed evenly across all wells of several immunoSEQ 96-well plates, and each plate was treated as a replicate. For sorted subsets, about 200 ng genomic DNA, equal to 30,000 to 35,000 T cell genomes, was loaded into each replicate PCR. Purified libraries were measured with a Qubit 3.0 fluorometer, size-checked on a Bioanalyzer 2100, and measured again with the KAPA Library Quantification kit. A separate single-read 150-cycle Illumina NextSeq 550 flow cell was used to sequence each immunoSEQ 96-well plate. The source study handled its data this way. The immunoSEQ output contained only junctional sequences without quality scores, so filtering could not match that applied to full-length reads. To assign V/J genes and CDR3, sequences were annotated against IMGT germline references using PyIR, a Python wrapper for IgBLAST v1.9. Reads were filtered out if the reads had weak V/J assignments (E-value above 1e-6), no CDR3, stop codons, out-of-frame junctions, or ambiguous translated residues. V3J clonotypes were defined as sequences sharing an identical inferred V gene, J gene, and CDR3 amino acid sequence. Percentage overlap between repertoires was computed as shared unique clonotypes divided by the size of the smaller repertoire. Repertoire richness was assessed with RTK rarefaction, the Chao1 estimator, and Recon v2.1 estimates of unobserved clonotypes. For all TCRbeta clonotypes obtained by the gDNA method from a few donors, generation probabilities were computed with OLGA. TCRdb took over this immuneACCESS table, retaining in-frame rearrangements with V and J assigned. Such tables are incomplete; in checked studies, under half of the missing clones stem from an unresolved V gene, and the remainder is unexplained. The DNA gave D and trimming, while V, J and clone size come from that table. For this sample there are about 2.5 million clones; around 93% appear just once. The ten largest clones take up approximately 0.4% of the sample.

Sequenced sample: naive CD4+ T cells from PBMCs. Sample cell subset or site, as interpreted from the label and publication: CD45RA+ positively selected. This receptor was obtained from a man between 18 and 29 years old in good health. Some clones in this sample may be carry-over from other donors' samples. The sequence is built from TRBV5-1 and TRBJ1-2; possibly the D gene is TRBD1, per 5 matching bases. Read as DNA, the sequence is TGCGCCAGCAGCCCTTTCGGCGGGGGAGTCGGGTCCGATGGCTACACCTTC. Translation gives CASSPFGGGVGSDGYTF.